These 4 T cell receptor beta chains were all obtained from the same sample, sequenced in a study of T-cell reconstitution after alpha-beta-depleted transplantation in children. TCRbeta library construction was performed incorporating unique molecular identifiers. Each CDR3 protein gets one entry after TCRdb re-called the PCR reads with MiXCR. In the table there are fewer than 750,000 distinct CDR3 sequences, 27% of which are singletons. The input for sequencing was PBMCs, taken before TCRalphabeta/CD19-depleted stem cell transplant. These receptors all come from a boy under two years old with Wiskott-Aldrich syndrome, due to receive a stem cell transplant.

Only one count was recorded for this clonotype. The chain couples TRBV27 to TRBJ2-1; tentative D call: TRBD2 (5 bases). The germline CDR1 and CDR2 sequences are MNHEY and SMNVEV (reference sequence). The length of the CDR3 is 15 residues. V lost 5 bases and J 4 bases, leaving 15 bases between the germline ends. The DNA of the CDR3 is TGTGCCAGCAGTCCCTACCGTAGCGTATACAATGAGCAGTTCTTC. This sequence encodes CASSPYRSVYNEQFF.

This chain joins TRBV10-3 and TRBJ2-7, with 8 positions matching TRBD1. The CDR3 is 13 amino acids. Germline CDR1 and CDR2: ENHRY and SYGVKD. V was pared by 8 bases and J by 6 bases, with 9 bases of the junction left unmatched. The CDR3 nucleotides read TGTGCCATCTTGGACGGACAGGGCCTCGAGCAGTACTTC. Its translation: CAILDGQGLEQYF.

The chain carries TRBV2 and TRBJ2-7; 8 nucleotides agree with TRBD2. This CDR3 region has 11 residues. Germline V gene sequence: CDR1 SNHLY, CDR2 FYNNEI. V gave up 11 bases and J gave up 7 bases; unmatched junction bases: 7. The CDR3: CASGGPREQYF. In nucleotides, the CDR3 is TGTGCCTCGGGAGGGCCGAGGGAGCAGTACTTC.

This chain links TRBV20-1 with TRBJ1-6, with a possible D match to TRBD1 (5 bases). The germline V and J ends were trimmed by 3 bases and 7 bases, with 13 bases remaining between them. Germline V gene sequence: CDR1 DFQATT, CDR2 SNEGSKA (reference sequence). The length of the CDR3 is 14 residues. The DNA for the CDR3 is TGCAGTGCTAGCGGTGGGGCCGACAATTCACCCCTCCACTTT. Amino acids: CSASGGADNSPLHF.